The 13 T cell receptor beta chains in this list originate from one sample, sequenced in a study of cytomegalovirus exposure and HLA in healthy donors. With 60 Vbeta and 13 Jbeta primers, the PCR was carried out. TCRdb keeps only in-frame clones here, not all; method: immunoSEQ multiplex PCR. Here the sample spans under 200,000 clones, 82% being singletons. Sequenced material: PBMCs. The receptors here all came from a young woman in good health and CMV-seronegative.

The chain couples TRBV21-1 to TRBJ2-4; TRBD1, the table's D call, was not compared with the DNA. TRBV21-1 is a recognized pseudogene. The CDR3 consists of 14 residues. This chain's CDR3 is CASSPWDRENIQYF. In nucleotides, the CDR3 is TGTGCCAGCAGCCCCTGGGACAGGGAAAACATTCAGTACTTC.

This chain links TRBV6-1 with TRBJ1-2; a weak D match, TRBD1 (6 bases). CDR3 length: 12 residues. Per the germline V gene, CDR1 is MNHNS and CDR2 is SASEGT. The V and J ends lost 4 bases and 8 bases respectively, with 11 bases between them. The CDR3 coding sequence is TGTGCCAGCAGTGTACAGGGTACGGGCTACACCTTC. It encodes CASSVQGTGYTF.

The chain carries TRBV6-6 and TRBJ1-4, with 9 bases that match TRBD1. Trimming cost V 6 bases and J 8 bases; bases outside gene matches: 10. Germline V gene lookup returns CDR1 MNHNY and CDR2 SVGAGI (reference sequence). This CDR3 region has 15 residues. The CDR3 region is CASSPGSGTGEKLFF. The CDR3 nucleotides read TGTGCCAGCAGCCCGGGGTCGGGGACAGGGGAAAAACTGTTTTTT.

The chain joins TRBV4-1 to TRBJ2-7, with 9 bases aligning to TRBD2. Germline CDR1 and CDR2: MGHRA and YSYEKL. The CDR3 spans 15 residues. V dropped 1 base and J dropped 2; count of bases not matched to a gene: 3. DNA for the CDR3: TGCGCCAGCAGCCAAGCGCCTAGCGGGACCTACGAGCAGTACGTC. As protein: CASSQAPSGTYEQYV.

The rearrangement uses TRBV25-1 and TRBJ2-1; 8 bases line up with TRBD2. J was trimmed by 2 bases and V by 7 bases; bases with no gene match: 13. CDR3 size: 17 residues. Germline V CDR1 and CDR2: MGHDK, SYGVNS. The CDR3 coding sequence is TGTGCCAGCACCCCCTTAGGAGCGGGAGACCCCTACAATGAGCAGTTCTTC. Its protein product is CASTPLGAGDPYNEQFF.

This clone was seen just once. J is TRBJ1-2 and V is TRBV6-1, with TRBD1 matching over 7 bases. There are 14 residues in the CDR3. Germline lookup yields CDR1 MNHNS and CDR2 SASEGT. The V gene end was trimmed by 4 bases and the J gene end by 8 bases; junction bases not matched to a gene: 10. The CDR3 region is CASSGNRDSTGYTF. The CDR3 DNA reads TGTGCCAGCAGTGGTAACCGGGACAGCACGGGCTACACCTTC.

This rearrangement joins TRBV11-2 to TRBJ1-6; perhaps TRBD1 as D (5 bases). The V gene lost 4 bases and the J gene lost 13 bases, with 14 bases spanning the gap. The CDR3 consists of 13 residues. The V gene's germline CDR1 is SGHAT and CDR2 FQNNGV. The CDR3 DNA reads TGTGCCAGCAGCTCCCAGGTGGGGGGGCCCCTCCACTTT. Protein sequence: CASSSQVGGPLHF.

This clone was picked up one time. The chain joins TRBV7-9 to TRBJ2-7; D might be TRBD2 (5 bases). Germline values: CDR1 SEHNR, CDR2 FQNEAQ (reference sequence). The V gene lost 8 bases and the J gene lost 0 bases, with 17 bases spanning the gap. CDR3 length equals 15 residues. The CDR3 loop is CASGDTTGSSYEQYF. The CDR3 DNA reads as TGTGCCAGCGGCGATACGACGGGGAGCTCCTACGAGCAGTACTTC.

This clone was seen repeatedly, ten times or more. This chain links TRBV5-4 with TRBJ2-1, with D perhaps TRBD2 (5 bases). Trimming took off 1 base at V and 10 bases at J, with 9 bases between the two ends. The germline V gene encodes CDR1 SGHNT and CDR2 YYREEE (reference sequence). This CDR3 comprises 12 residues. The CDR3 DNA sequence: TGTGCCAGCAGCTTGTCGAGCGGAGAGCAGTTCTTC. Translated: CASSLSSGEQFF. Full variable domain (outside the CDR3, taken from reference TRBV5-4 and TRBJ2-1): ETGVTQSPTHLIKTRGQQVTLRCSSQSGHNTVSWYQQALGQGPQFIFQYYREEENGRGNFPPRFSGLQFPNYSSELNVNALELDDSALYLCASSLSSGEQFFGPGTRLTVL.

This clone was found a few times. This sequence joins TRBV6-6 and TRBJ2-7; 8 positions agree with TRBD1. The CDR3 has 15 residues. Trimming at V came to 4 bases and at J to 4 bases, leaving 9 bases not matched to a gene. Germline CDR1 and CDR2: MNHNY and SVGAGI (reference sequence). CDR3 sequence: CASSSDRGSGYEQYF. CDR3 DNA sequence: TGTGCCAGCAGTTCCGACAGGGGAAGCGGGTACGAGCAGTACTTC.

The chain has TRBV2 and TRBJ2-7; no firm D call. V was shortened by 2 bases and J by 3 bases, with 14 bases between the two germline ends. CDR1 is SNHLY and CDR2 is FYNNEI in the germline V gene. The CDR3 length is 15 residues. The CDR3 DNA reads as TGTGCCAGCAGTGAATCCCCTGAGAAATACTACGAGCAGTACGTC. Encoded protein: CASSESPEKYYEQYV.

The chain recombines TRBV7-9 with TRBJ2-1, with D maybe TRBD1 (5 bases). The CDR3 spans 14 residues. Germline CDR1 and CDR2: SEHNR and FQNEAQ (reference sequence). V lost 5 bases to trimming and J lost 3 bases, with 11 bases between them. CDR3 sequence: CASSEDILYNEQFF. CDR3 nucleotides: TGTGCCAGCAGCGAGGACATACTCTACAATGAGCAGTTCTTC.

V usage is TRBV9 and J usage is TRBJ2-1; a possible D gene is TRBD2 (5 bases). CDR1 and CDR2 from the germline V gene are SGDLS and YYNGEE. The CDR3 contains 15 residues. Trimming shortened V by 0 bases and J by 7 bases, and 14 bases separated the two germline ends. CDR3 nucleotide sequence: TGTGCCAGCAGCGTAGCTACGGCCGGGGTAAATGAGCAGTTCTTC. Translating it yields CASSVATAGVNEQFF.